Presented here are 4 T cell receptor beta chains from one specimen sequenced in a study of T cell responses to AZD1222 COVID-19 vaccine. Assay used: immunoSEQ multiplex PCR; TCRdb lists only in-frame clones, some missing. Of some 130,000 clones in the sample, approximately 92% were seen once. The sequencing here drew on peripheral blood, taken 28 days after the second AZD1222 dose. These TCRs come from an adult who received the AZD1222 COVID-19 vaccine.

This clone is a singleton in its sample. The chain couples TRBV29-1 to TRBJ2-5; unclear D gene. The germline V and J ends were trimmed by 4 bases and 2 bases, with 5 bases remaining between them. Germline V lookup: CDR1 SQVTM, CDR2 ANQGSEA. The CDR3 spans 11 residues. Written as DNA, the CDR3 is TGCAGCGTTGGCAGGCAAGAGACCCAGTACTTC. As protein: CSVGRQETQYF.

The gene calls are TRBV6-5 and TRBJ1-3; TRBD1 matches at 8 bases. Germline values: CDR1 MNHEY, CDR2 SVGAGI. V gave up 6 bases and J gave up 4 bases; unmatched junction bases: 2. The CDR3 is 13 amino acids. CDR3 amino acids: CASRRDRGNTIYF. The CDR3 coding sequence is TGTGCCAGCAGACGGGACAGGGGAAACACCATATATTTT.

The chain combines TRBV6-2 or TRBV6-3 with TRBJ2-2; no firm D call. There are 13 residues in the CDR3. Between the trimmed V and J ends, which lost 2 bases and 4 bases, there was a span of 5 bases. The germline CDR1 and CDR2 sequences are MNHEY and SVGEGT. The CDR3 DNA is TGTGCCAGCAGTTACGTTTTCACCGGGGAGCTGTTTTTT. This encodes CASSYVFTGELFF.

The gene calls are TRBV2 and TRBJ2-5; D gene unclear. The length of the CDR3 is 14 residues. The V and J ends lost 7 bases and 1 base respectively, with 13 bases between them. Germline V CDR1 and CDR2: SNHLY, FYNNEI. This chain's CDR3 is CASTRGRSQETQYF. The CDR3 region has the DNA TGTGCCAGCACCAGAGGACGGAGCCAAGAGACCCAGTACTTC.